This T cell receptor beta chain derives from a study of cytomegalovirus exposure and HLA in healthy donors. This clone was observed a few times. Antigen unknown. Donors likely had unrecorded immune exposures despite being nominally healthy when sampled. V trimming: 1 base; J trimming: 2 bases; junction bases outside the gene matches: 5. The germline gives CDR1 SEHNR, CDR2 FQNEAQ (reference sequence). This CDR3 is 16 amino acids long. The study's findings and limits: In vitro confirmation showed three CMV-associated chains to be CMV antigen specific. Analyzed later, most CMV-associated TCR beta chains appeared HLA-restricted.

The PCR used 60 Vbeta and 13 Jbeta primers. The protocol was immunoSEQ multiplex PCR, while the TCRdb copy is restricted to in-frame clones and leaves out a portion. This sample has around 150,000 clones, with over 60% found just once. Sequenced: PBMCs. The chain has TRBV7-9 and TRBJ2-1, with 7 bases matching TRBD1. The receptor comes from a woman between 25 and 40 years old in good health and CMV-seropositive. The CDR3 region is CASSLGAGGPYNEQFF. As DNA, the CDR3 is TGTGCCAGCAGCTTAGGAGCAGGGGGACCCTACAATGAGCAGTTCTTC.